The rows below give T cell receptor beta chains drawn from one sample of a study of early T cells in non-severe SARS-CoV-2 infection. TCRdb re-derived calls from the 5' RACE reads in MiXCR, one entry per CDR3 protein. Found here are roughly 66,000 distinct CDR3 sequences, less than 9.5% of them singletons; the top ten hold approximately 3%. The sample comprised whole blood. The receptors shown here come from an adult who was a healthcare worker with PCR-confirmed SARS-CoV-2 infection or an uninfected control (not recorded which). Both conserved end residues are part of each CDR3. Each record gives: V gene, J gene, D gene, clone size, CDR3 protein, CDR3 DNA. A D gene is named only where the DNA matches it firmly. Rows give clone size only sometimes, using once, few, many, or a class for an expanded clone.

v_call: TRBV4-1; j_call: TRBJ2-1; d_call: -; clone_size: many; cdr3_aa: CASSQVLQEQFF; cdr3_nt: TGCGCCAGCAGCCAAGTACTTCAGGAGCAGTTCTTC
v_call: TRBV10-3; j_call: TRBJ1-1; d_call: -; clone_size: many; cdr3_aa: CAISESGQSTEAFF; cdr3_nt: TGTGCCATCAGTGAGTCAGGCCAGAGCACTGAAGCTTTCTTT
v_call: TRBV30; j_call: TRBJ2-2; d_call: -; clone_size: few; cdr3_aa: CAWSVQDWTGELFF; cdr3_nt: TGTGCCTGGAGTGTTCAAGACTGGACCGGGGAGCTGTTTTTT
v_call: TRBV30; j_call: TRBJ1-1; d_call: -; clone_size: few; cdr3_aa: CAWTKADRNTEAFF; cdr3_nt: TGTGCCTGGACTAAGGCGGACAGGAACACTGAAGCTTTCTTT
v_call: TRBV29-1; j_call: TRBJ1-1; d_call: -; clone_size: few; cdr3_aa: CSVDRLGNTEAFF; cdr3_nt: TGCAGCGTCGACAGGTTAGGGAACACTGAAGCTTTCTTT
v_call: TRBV12-3/TRBV12-4; j_call: TRBJ2-7; d_call: -; clone_size: -; cdr3_aa: CASSNRDPPYEQYF; cdr3_nt: TGTGCCAGCAGCAACCGGGACCCTCCCTACGAGCAGTACTTC
v_call: TRBV7-7; j_call: TRBJ2-5; d_call: -; clone_size: -; cdr3_aa: CASSLGDGIGETQYF; cdr3_nt: TGTGCCAGCAGCTTAGGCGATGGAATCGGGGAGACCCAGTACTTC
v_call: TRBV29-1; j_call: TRBJ1-2; d_call: -; clone_size: few; cdr3_aa: CSVERASSNYGYTF; cdr3_nt: TGCAGCGTTGAAAGGGCCAGCTCTAACTATGGCTACACCTTC
v_call: TRBV29-1; j_call: TRBJ2-5; d_call: -; clone_size: few; cdr3_aa: CSAEGGQETQYF; cdr3_nt: TGCAGCGCCGAGGGAGGTCAAGAGACCCAGTACTTC
v_call: TRBV3-1; j_call: TRBJ1-1; d_call: TRBD1; clone_size: -; cdr3_aa: CVSSQEGTGGSLDTEAFF; cdr3_nt: TGTGTCAGCAGCCAAGAAGGGACAGGGGGCTCTCTAGACACTGAAGCTTTCTTT
v_call: TRBV19; j_call: TRBJ1-5; d_call: TRBD1; clone_size: many; cdr3_aa: CASSIVGLRQGSNQPQHF; cdr3_nt: TGTGCCAGTAGTATCGTTGGATTGAGACAGGGGAGCAATCAGCCCCAGCATTTT
v_call: TRBV7-6; j_call: TRBJ2-7; d_call: -; clone_size: few; cdr3_aa: CASSLGRQAGYEQYF; cdr3_nt: TGTGCCAGCAGCTTAGGTCGTCAGGCAGGTTACGAGCAGTACTTC
v_call: TRBV12-3/TRBV12-4; j_call: TRBJ1-2; d_call: -; clone_size: -; cdr3_aa: CASSTGRGSYGYTF; cdr3_nt: TGTGCCAGCAGTACGGGACGAGGGTCCTATGGCTACACCTTC
v_call: TRBV7-9; j_call: TRBJ1-2; d_call: -; clone_size: few; cdr3_aa: CASSENTGGGEGYTF; cdr3_nt: TGTGCCAGCAGCGAGAATACAGGTGGCGGAGAGGGCTACACCTTC
v_call: TRBV18; j_call: TRBJ2-7; d_call: TRBD1; clone_size: few; cdr3_aa: CASSPRARTGAFYEQYF; cdr3_nt: TGTGCCAGCTCACCCCGCGCGAGGACAGGGGCCTTCTACGAGCAGTACTTC
v_call: TRBV3-1; j_call: TRBJ2-1; d_call: -; clone_size: many; cdr3_aa: CASRLNNEQFF; cdr3_nt: TGTGCCAGCAGACTTAACAATGAGCAGTTCTTC
v_call: TRBV5-1; j_call: TRBJ1-4; d_call: -; clone_size: -; cdr3_aa: CASSSNRVTNEKLFF; cdr3_nt: TGCGCCAGCAGCTCTAACAGGGTTACTAATGAAAAACTGTTTTTT
v_call: TRBV6-2/TRBV6-3; j_call: TRBJ1-5; d_call: -; clone_size: once; cdr3_aa: CASRPVGARWNQPQHF; cdr3_nt: TGTGCCAGCAGGCCAGTGGGGGCAAGATGGAATCAGCCCCAGCATTTT
v_call: TRBV7-2; j_call: TRBJ1-5; d_call: TRBD1; clone_size: many; cdr3_aa: CASSSQGSNQPQHF; cdr3_nt: TGTGCCAGCAGCTCACAGGGGAGCAATCAGCCCCAGCATTTT
v_call: TRBV5-1; j_call: TRBJ2-3; d_call: -; clone_size: many; cdr3_aa: CASSLYRVAPDTQYF; cdr3_nt: TGCGCCAGCAGCTTGTACCGGGTAGCCCCAGATACGCAGTATTTT
v_call: TRBV4-2; j_call: TRBJ2-7; d_call: TRBD1; clone_size: few; cdr3_aa: CASSQVGQGSYEQYF; cdr3_nt: TGTGCCAGCAGCCAAGTTGGACAGGGCTCCTACGAGCAGTACTTC
v_call: TRBV3-1; j_call: TRBJ2-7; d_call: TRBD1; clone_size: -; cdr3_aa: CASRPTGSSYEQYF; cdr3_nt: TGTGCCAGCAGACCGACAGGGAGCTCCTACGAGCAGTACTTC
v_call: TRBV30; j_call: TRBJ2-5; d_call: TRBD2; clone_size: many; cdr3_aa: CAFRLAGIRETQYF; cdr3_nt: TGTGCCTTTCGACTAGCGGGAATTCGAGAGACCCAGTACTTC
v_call: TRBV5-4; j_call: TRBJ2-3; d_call: TRBD2; clone_size: few; cdr3_aa: CASSAGTSGVRRDTQYF; cdr3_nt: TGTGCCAGCAGCGCGGGGACTAGCGGGGTCCGGAGGGATACGCAGTATTTT